Sequencing of this T cell receptor beta chain was carried out in a study of CD8+ T cells in alopecia areata. On the study more broadly: Treated patients were scored for severity by percent of scalp affected. Study-level findings and limits: Scalp lesions, especially in alopecia totalis/universalis, had higher clonality than normal scalp.

Treatment given: oral pan-JAK inhibitor, 5-10 mg twice daily. Isolated RNA was reverse transcribed into cDNA used as the sequencing template. Method: immunoSEQ multiplex PCR; TCRdb's copy keeps in-frame clones and lacks some. The sample lists 150,000 to 200,000 clones, approximately 61% occurring once. V lost 0 bases, J lost 6 bases, and 12 bases lay in between. Germline V gene data show CDR1 as SGDLS and CDR2 as YYNGEE. This CDR3 has 15 residues. The table lists this clone with a count of one. The antigen is not known. V gene TRBV9 combines with J gene TRBJ1-4; D is unresolved. This TCR was sampled from a human donor with alopecia areata. Sequenced here: CD4+ T cells sorted from blood, sampled at week 24, from a patient treated with tofacitinib. In nucleotides, the CDR3 is TGTGCCAGCAGCGTAGCTCGAGGGATCGATGAAAAACTGTTTTTT. Its translation: CASSVARGIDEKLFF.